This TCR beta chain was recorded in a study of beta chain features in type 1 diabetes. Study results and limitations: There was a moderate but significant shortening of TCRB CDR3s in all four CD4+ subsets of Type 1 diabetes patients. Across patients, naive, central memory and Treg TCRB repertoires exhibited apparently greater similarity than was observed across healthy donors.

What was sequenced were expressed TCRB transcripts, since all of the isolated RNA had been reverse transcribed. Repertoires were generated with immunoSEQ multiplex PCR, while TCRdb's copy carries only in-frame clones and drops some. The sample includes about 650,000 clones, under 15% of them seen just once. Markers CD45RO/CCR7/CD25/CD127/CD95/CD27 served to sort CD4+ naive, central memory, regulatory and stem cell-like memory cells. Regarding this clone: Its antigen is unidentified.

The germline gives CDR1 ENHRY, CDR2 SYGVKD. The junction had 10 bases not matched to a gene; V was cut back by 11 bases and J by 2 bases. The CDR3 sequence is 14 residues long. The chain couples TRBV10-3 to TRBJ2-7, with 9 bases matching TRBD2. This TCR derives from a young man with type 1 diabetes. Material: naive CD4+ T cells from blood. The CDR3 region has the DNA TGTGCCTCAACGGGGCCTAGCGGGACCTACGAGCAGTACTTC. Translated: CASTGPSGTYEQYF.